Below, one TCR beta chain is given with its context. A few counts support this clonotype. Its antigen specificity is not known. No clone much larger than this one lies a single base away; base qualities are absent. Library construction relied on RT-PCR. TCRdb records Illumina HiSeq 2500 as the sequencer. The public reads were reanalyzed by TCRdb: fastp trimming at Q25, MiXCR alignment, in-frame beta chains only. All rows with the same CDR3 protein become a single entry with the most common DNA and genes. This sample has hundreds of thousands of distinct CDR3 sequences in its table, and approximately 9.9% of those were observed once. The top ten clones comprise about 12% of the sample. This entry is derived from a study of response to subunit inactivated influenza vaccine (dated by TCRdb to the late 2010s). Context from the whole study: Deep quantitative profiling of the T cell receptor repertoire was used in the study to follow responses to a trivalent subunit inactivated influenza vaccine. Points the paper makes about the study in general: According to the authors, only a limited number of new T cells may be recruited by each seasonal influenza vaccination.

What this sample's time point label stands for: 45 to 55 days after influenza vaccine administration. CDR3 length: 12 amino acids, cysteine to phenylalanine. This entry keeps only the CDR3 DNA: 36 bases, framed from base 1. Trimming takes 6 bases from V and 11 bases from J, and the germline ends sit 17 bases apart. The chain joins TRBV12-3 or TRBV12-4 to TRBJ2-7, with TRBD2 as a weak D call on 6 bases. The TCR comes from a man aged 45 to 65 who received an inactivated influenza vaccine. Donor details come from another sample of the same person, matched by shared clones. The sequencing used PBMCs from blood, collected about 40 days after vaccination. This receptor carries the CDR3 CASSRGGSGEYF. DNA sequence: TGTGCCAGCAGCCGAGGCGGGTCGGGAGAGTACTTC.